The 29 T cell receptor beta chains in this list originate from one sample, sequenced in a study of OX40 agonist ivuxolimab in advanced cancers. The repertoire was sequenced with immunoSEQ multiplex PCR; TCRdb's copy has only in-frame clones and lacks some. The data show some 83,000 clones, approximately 91% seen once. The sequencing used CD4+ or CD8+ T cells sorted from blood, collected in a trial of the OX40 agonist ivuxolimab. Receptor source: an adult with an advanced solid tumor such as melanoma, head and neck, liver or kidney cancer.

V and J are TRBV29-1 and TRBJ1-1; tentative D call: TRBD1 (5 bases). The CDR3 spans 13 residues. Trimming left V 8 bases short and J 1 base short, with 14 bases between. Germline lookup yields CDR1 SQVTM and CDR2 ANQGSEA. The CDR3: CSIPRGENTEAFF. The CDR3 coding sequence is TGCAGCATTCCCCGGGGGGAGAACACTGAAGCTTTCTTT.

This chain uses TRBV2 with TRBJ2-2; the D gene is possibly TRBD2 (6 bases). Trimming pared 2 bases from V and 6 bases from J, leaving 10 bases between. Germline values: CDR1 SNHLY, CDR2 FYNNEI. The CDR3 totals 14 residues. The CDR3 sequence is CASSEQSGAGELFF. CDR3 nucleotides: TGTGCCAGCAGTGAACAATCGGGGGCCGGGGAGCTGTTTTTT.

CDR3: CASSFLGGQPQHF. The CDR3 DNA reads as TGTGCCAGCAGTTTTTTAGGAGGTCAGCCCCAGCATTTT. The V call is TRBV27, the J call TRBJ1-5; D not certain. Between the trimmed V and J ends, which lost 3 bases and 6 bases, there was a span of 9 bases. The CDR3 is 13 residues long. Per the germline V gene, CDR1 is MNHEY and CDR2 is SMNVEV (reference sequence).

This chain links TRBV28 with TRBJ2-2; 9 nucleotides agree with TRBD1. V gave up 4 bases and J gave up 4 bases; unmatched junction bases: 4. The CDR3 runs 15 residues. CDR1 and CDR2 from the germline V gene are MDHEN and SYDVKM. CDR3 sequence reads: CASSSPGQGTGELFF. The CDR3 DNA reads as TGTGCCAGCAGTTCTCCGGGACAGGGCACCGGGGAGCTGTTTTTT.

V and J are TRBV19 and TRBJ1-2; tentatively, D is TRBD1 (6 bases). V lost 0 bases and J lost 8, with 16 bases in between. The CDR3 extends over 15 amino acids. Germline assignment: CDR1 LNHDA and CDR2 SQIVND (reference sequence). This chain's CDR3 is CASSIDFGQMFGYTF. The DNA for the CDR3 is TGTGCCAGTAGTATAGATTTTGGACAGATGTTCGGCTACACCTTC.

The chain employs TRBV6-1 and TRBJ1-5, with TRBD1 identical over 8 bases. CDR1 and CDR2 (germline): MNHNS, SASEGT. V lost 4 bases, J lost 5 bases, and 4 bases stayed unmatched. The CDR3 length is 14 residues. For the CDR3, the DNA is TGTGCCAGCAGTGTGGACAGGGTGCATCAGCCCCAGCATTTT. Translation: CASSVDRVHQPQHF.

V and J are TRBV5-1 and TRBJ2-7; D call uncertain. Germline V gene sequence: CDR1 SGHRS, CDR2 YFSETQ. V was cut by 4 bases and J by 2 bases, with 7 bases left in between. The CDR3 contains 12 residues. DNA of the CDR3: TGCGCCAGCAGCGGATTAACCTACGAGCAGTACTTC. Protein product: CASSGLTYEQYF.

The chain recombines TRBV5-4 with TRBJ2-1, with TRBD2 as a possible D gene (6 bases). Germline lookup yields CDR1 SGHNT and CDR2 YYREEE (reference sequence). V lost 0 bases and J lost 4, with 11 bases in between. The CDR3 is made up of 15 amino acids. This CDR3 reads CASSLGGSGYNEQFF. The DNA for the CDR3 is TGTGCCAGCAGCTTGGGAGGGAGCGGGTACAATGAGCAGTTCTTC.

The V gene is TRBV4-2, the J gene TRBJ2-7; the D gene is possibly TRBD1 (6 bases). V was clipped by 0 bases and J by 4 bases, with 16 bases between them. The CDR3 is 16 residues long. From germline, CDR1 is LGHNA and CDR2 YNFKEQ. CDR3 nucleotides: TGTGCCAGCAGCCAAGATTGGGACATGGGAGTTTACGAGCAGTACTTC. It codes for CASSQDWDMGVYEQYF.

The chain links TRBV28 to TRBJ1-5, with no clear D. Germline CDR1 is MDHEN and CDR2 is SYDVKM. The CDR3 consists of 16 residues. V was trimmed by 6 bases and J by 6 bases, leaving 21 bases between them. The CDR3 protein is CASRSEGLVRSQPQHF. For the CDR3, the DNA is TGTGCCAGCAGATCTGAGGGCCTGGTACGTAGTCAGCCCCAGCATTTT.

The count of this clone is one. The chain employs TRBV19 and TRBJ2-1; 10 bases agree with TRBD2. This CDR3 is built from 17 residues. V shed 1 base and J 6 bases; nucleotides not matched to a gene: 9. Germline V gene lookup returns CDR1 LNHDA and CDR2 SQIVND (reference sequence). The chain's CDR3 is CASSIAPLAGAVNEQFF. The CDR3 nucleotides are TGTGCCAGTAGTATAGCCCCCCTAGCGGGAGCGGTCAATGAGCAGTTCTTC.

This clone was recorded once. V is TRBV10-3 and J is TRBJ2-7, with TRBD2 matching over 10 bases. The CDR3 consists of 15 residues. Germline CDR1 is ENHRY and CDR2 is SYGVKD. With 6 bases clipped from V and 7 bases from J, the junction kept 12 bases outside the gene matches. The CDR3 loop is CAIRPTTSGKLEQYF. The CDR3 region has the DNA TGTGCCATCAGGCCAACCACTAGCGGGAAACTGGAGCAGTACTTC.

The chain employs TRBV5-1 and TRBJ1-6, with D possibly matching TRBD1 (5 bases). CDR1 is SGHRS, CDR2 YFSETQ, per germline. V lost 0 bases and J lost 7, with 11 bases in between. The CDR3 runs to 15 residues. The CDR3 DNA sequence: TGCGCCAGCAGCTTGGTTGAGGGGCGGAATTCACCCCTCCACTTT. This codes for CASSLVEGRNSPLHF.

The chain employs TRBV19 and TRBJ2-7, with 9 bases fitting TRBD1. Trimming cost V 3 bases and J 4 bases; bases outside gene matches: 7. The CDR3 is 15 amino acids. Looked up from germline, CDR1 is LNHDA and CDR2 is SQIVND (reference sequence). CDR3 in amino acids: CASSISTGGEYEQYF. The CDR3, as DNA: TGTGCCAGTAGTATTTCAACAGGGGGCGAATACGAGCAGTACTTC. The entire variable domain, with the rest obtained from reference TRBV19 and TRBJ2-7, is as follows: DGGITQSPKYLFRKEGQNVTLSCEQNLNHDAMYWYRQDPGQGLRLIYYSQIVNDFQKGDIAEGYSVSREKKESFPLTVTSAQKNPTAFYLCASSISTGGEYEQYFGPGTRLTVT.

The rearrangement joins TRBV21-1 to TRBJ2-5. TRBV21-1 represents a pseudogene. This CDR3 contains 13 residues. Here the CDR3 DNA reads TGTGCCAGCATTTGGACGGATCAAGAGACCCAGTACTTC. It yields the protein CASIWTDQETQYF.

The rearrangement uses TRBV6-5 and TRBJ1-1, with D uncertain. Between the trimmed V and J ends, which lost 5 bases and 2 bases, there was a span of 9 bases. Germline CDR1 reads MNHEY; CDR2 reads SVGAGI. The CDR3 is made up of 13 amino acids. For the CDR3, the DNA is TGTGCCAGCAGTACCCCGAGCAACACTGAAGCTTTCTTT. Translation: CASSTPSNTEAFF.

V and J are TRBV7-2 and TRBJ1-5; 8 bases map to TRBD1. CDR1 is SGHTA, CDR2 FQGNSA, per germline. The CDR3 totals 14 residues. After removal of 5 bases from V and 1 base from J, the junction contained 1 base not matched to a gene. The CDR3, as DNA: TGTGCCAGCAGCCAGGGGGCGAGCAATCAGCCCCAGCATTTT. This gives the protein CASSQGASNQPQHF.

This rearrangement joins TRBV6-6 to TRBJ1-6; no firm D call. Germline lookup yields CDR1 MNHNY and CDR2 SVGAGI (reference sequence). CDR3 length equals 12 residues. Trimming took 0 bases from V and 12 from J, leaving 6 bases between them. The CDR3 protein is CASSYSRLPLHF. The CDR3 DNA is TGTGCCAGCAGTTACTCTCGATTACCCCTCCACTTT.

J is TRBJ1-2 and V is TRBV6-6; no clear D. V shed 5 bases and J shed 0 bases, with 13 bases lying between them. In germline, CDR1 is MNHNY, CDR2 SVGAGI (reference sequence). The CDR3 is 15 residues long. The CDR3 sequence: CASSGKEEANYGYTF. The CDR3 DNA sequence: TGTGCCAGCAGTGGCAAGGAGGAAGCTAACTATGGCTACACCTTC.

The V and J genes are TRBV18 and TRBJ1-5; TRBD1 might be the D (6 bases). Per germline, CDR1 KGHSH and CDR2 LQKENI. The CDR3 runs 16 residues. Trimming removed 6 bases from V and 5 bases from J, with 20 bases in between. In nucleotides, the CDR3 is TGTGCCAGCTCCCACCAGGGCCCAGGGGTCGATCAGCCCCAGCATTTT. It is translated as CASSHQGPGVDQPQHF.

The chain recombines TRBV5-4 with TRBJ2-5; the D gene could be TRBD1 or TRBD2 (5 bases each). V was clipped by 4 bases and J by 7 bases, with 11 bases between them. The CDR3 runs to 12 residues. The germline V gene encodes CDR1 SGHNT and CDR2 YYREEE (reference sequence). CDR3 in amino acids: CASSPPGGTQYF. The CDR3 coding sequence is TGTGCCAGCAGCCCACCTGGGGGGACCCAGTACTTC.

This clone was picked up one time. V and J are TRBV19 and TRBJ2-3, with D possibly TRBD1 on 5 matching bases. The CDR3 spans 14 residues. V was clipped by 5 bases and J by 2 bases, with 11 bases between them. CDR1 and CDR2 (germline): LNHDA, SQIVND (reference sequence). The CDR3 DNA follows: TGTGCCAGTAGTCCCGGACAATTCACAGATACGCAGTATTTT. Its translation is CASSPGQFTDTQYF. Together with reference TRBV19 and TRBJ2-3, the CDR3 gives the full variable domain: DGGITQSPKYLFRKEGQNVTLSCEQNLNHDAMYWYRQDPGQGLRLIYYSQIVNDFQKGDIAEGYSVSREKKESFPLTVTSAQKNPTAFYLCASSPGQFTDTQYFGPGTRLTVL.

This clone was counted once. This sequence joins TRBV7-9 and TRBJ1-2; D not certain. This CDR3 contains 14 residues. The V end lost 5 bases, the J end lost 8 bases, and 18 bases lay between the germline ends. CDR1 SEHNR and CDR2 FQNEAQ come from the germline V gene (reference sequence). DNA of the CDR3: TGTGCCAGCAGCCCAGAGGTGGCCCCCGGAGGCTACACCTTC. Protein sequence: CASSPEVAPGGYTF.

The J gene is TRBJ1-5, the V gene TRBV27; no firm D call. There are 13 residues in the CDR3. Trimming removed 3 bases from V and 5 bases from J, with 8 bases in between. The V gene's germline CDR1 is MNHEY and CDR2 SMNVEV (reference sequence). For the CDR3, the DNA is TGTGCCAGCAGTTTCTCCAGGTATCAGCCCCAGCATTTT. Protein product: CASSFSRYQPQHF.

The chain combines TRBV29-1 with TRBJ2-3; D is perhaps TRBD1 (5 bases). CDR1 SQVTM and CDR2 ANQGSEA come from the germline V gene. Deletions cut 8 bases from V and 2 bases from J, with 14 bases between. The CDR3 has 13 residues. CDR3 in amino acids: CSQKAGPTDTQYF. In nucleotides, the CDR3 is TGCAGCCAGAAGGCAGGGCCCACAGATACGCAGTATTTT.

The chain has TRBV5-5 and TRBJ1-2; weak D call: TRBD1 (6 bases). Trimming cost V 3 bases and J 3 bases, with 9 bases left between them. The germline CDR1 and CDR2 sequences are SGHKS and YYEKEE (reference sequence). The CDR3 extends over 13 amino acids. The CDR3: CASSWTDYYGYTF. In DNA, the CDR3 is TGTGCCAGCAGCTGGACAGACTACTATGGCTACACCTTC.

The chain uses TRBV14 and TRBJ2-2; unclear D gene. Germline CDR1 reads SGHDN; CDR2 reads FVKESK. The ends were cut back, 4 bases at V and 7 bases at J, with 22 bases in the middle. The CDR3 consists of 17 residues. This CDR3 reads CASSPPGLIESDGELFF. Written as DNA, the CDR3 is TGTGCCAGCAGCCCCCCTGGTTTGATAGAATCGGACGGGGAGCTGTTTTTT.

The chain links TRBV2 to TRBJ2-4; 11 nucleotides match TRBD2. This CDR3 spans 15 amino acids. Per the germline V gene, CDR1 is SNHLY and CDR2 is FYNNEI. V shed 6 bases, J shed 6 bases, and the junction held 7 bases outside the gene matches. The CDR3 spells CASSESLAGGNIQYF. The CDR3 coding sequence is TGTGCCAGCAGCGAAAGCCTAGCGGGAGGAAACATTCAGTACTTC.

To note about this clone: The same CDR3 also results from other DNA sequences found in this sample. CDR3 coding DNA: TGTGCCAGCAGCTTGGGAGAGACCCAGTACTTC. As protein: CASSLGETQYF. The rearrangement joins TRBV11-3 to TRBJ2-5; D remains ambiguous. This CDR3 region has 11 residues. Germline values: CDR1 SGHNT, CDR2 YENEEA. Between the trimmed V and J ends, which lost 3 bases and 4 bases, there was a span of 3 bases.